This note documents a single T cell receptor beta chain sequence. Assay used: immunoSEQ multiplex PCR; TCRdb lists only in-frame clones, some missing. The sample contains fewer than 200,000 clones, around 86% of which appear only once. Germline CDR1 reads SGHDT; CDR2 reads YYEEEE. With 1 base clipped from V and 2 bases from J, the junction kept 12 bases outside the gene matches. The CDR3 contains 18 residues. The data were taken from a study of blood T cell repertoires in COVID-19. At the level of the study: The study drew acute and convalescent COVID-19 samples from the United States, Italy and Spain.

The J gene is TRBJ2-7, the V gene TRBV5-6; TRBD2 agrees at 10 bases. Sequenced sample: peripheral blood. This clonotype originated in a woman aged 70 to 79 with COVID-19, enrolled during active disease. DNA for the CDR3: TGTGCCAGCAGCTTGCTCGGCCATACTAGCGGGGTTACCTACGAGCAGTACTTC. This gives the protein CASSLLGHTSGVTYEQYF.